Each of the 21 T cell receptor beta chains below was sequenced from the same sample in a study of Ad26.COV2.S vaccination and SARS-CoV-2 variants. TCRdb's copy holds only in-frame clones and misses some; the assay was immunoSEQ multiplex PCR. This sample has some 270,000 clones, with around 88% found just once. Treatment noted: over 15 received Ad26.COV2.S at low or high dose, single or two shots; about 5 received placebo; per-sample allocation not given. After the first vaccine or placebo injection, samples were drawn on day 63. The specimen was peripheral blood, collected in a trial of Ad26.COV2.S vaccine versus placebo. The source of these receptors is a person between 18 and 65 years old who received the Ad26.COV2.S COVID-19 vaccine or a placebo.

Note on this clone: The sample holds other DNA sequences that translate to the same CDR3. V gene TRBV5-6 combines with J gene TRBJ1-3; D may be TRBD1 (6 bases). The CDR3 consists of 14 residues. V was clipped by 2 bases and J by 1 base, with 7 bases between them. CDR1 and CDR2 from the germline V gene are SGHDT and YYEEEE. CDR3 DNA sequence: TGTGCCAGCAGCTTAACAGGGTCTGGAAACACCATATATTTT. It specifies CASSLTGSGNTIYF.

For this clone: One end of the junction varies from germline; a read error may be responsible. The V gene is TRBV5-1, the J gene TRBJ1-2, with D unresolved. There are 11 residues in the CDR3. The V gene's germline CDR1 is SGHRS and CDR2 YFSETQ. The CDR3 spells CASRLEGGYTF. DNA of the CDR3: TGCGCCAGCAGATTGGAAGGGGGCTACACCTTC.

The J gene is TRBJ2-1, the V gene TRBV6-6; TRBD2 might be the D (7 bases). V lost 6 bases, J lost 8 bases, and 20 bases lay in between. Germline V gene lookup returns CDR1 MNHNY and CDR2 SVGAGI (reference sequence). This CDR3 contains 15 residues. The CDR3 coding sequence is TGTGCCAGCAGCCCTGGGGGGGGCGGGATGGATGAGCAGTTCTTC. It encodes CASSPGGGGMDEQFF.

The chain couples TRBV6-2 or TRBV6-3 to TRBJ2-7, with unresolved D. The germline CDR1 and CDR2 sequences are MNHEY and SVGEGT. V was shortened by 6 bases and J by 4 bases, with 7 bases between the two germline ends. CDR3 size: 11 residues. CDR3 sequence (DNA): TGTGCCAGCAGCCCCCGGTACGAGCAGTACTTC. Protein: CASSPRYEQYF.

Remarks on this clone: Other nucleotide sequences from this sample produce the same CDR3. The CDR3: CASSLGMNTEAFF. The DNA for the CDR3 is TGTGCCAGCAGCTTAGGAATGAACACTGAAGCTTTCTTT. V usage is TRBV7-8 and J usage is TRBJ1-1; D gene uncertain. V shed 1 base and J shed 0 bases, with 3 bases lying between them. The CDR3 is 13 amino acids. The germline CDR1 and CDR2 sequences are SGHVS and FQNEAQ.

The CDR3 protein is CASSFLPGDSNTEAFF. In nucleotides, the CDR3 is TGTGCCAGCAGCTTTCTTCCCGGGGATTCGAACACTGAAGCTTTCTTT. The chain couples TRBV5-6 to TRBJ1-1; D uncertain. Looked up from germline, CDR1 is SGHDT and CDR2 is YYEEEE. Trimming took 2 bases from V and 1 from J, leaving 15 bases between them. The CDR3 is 16 residues long.

V is TRBV24-1 and J is TRBJ2-7, with D unclear. Germline CDR1 and CDR2: KGHDR and SFDVKD. Trimming cost V 6 bases and J 0 bases, with 8 bases left between them. This CDR3 is built from 13 residues. The CDR3 loop reads CATSFTFSYEQYV. The DNA of the CDR3 is TGTGCCACCAGTTTTACATTCTCCTACGAGCAGTACGTC.

The gene calls are TRBV2 and TRBJ1-5; D unresolved. The V gene lost 3 bases and the J gene lost 6 bases, with 3 bases spanning the gap. Germline values: CDR1 SNHLY, CDR2 FYNNEI. The CDR3 spans 11 residues. CDR3 protein: CASSDGQPQHF. In DNA form, the CDR3 reads TGTGCCAGCAGTGACGGTCAGCCCCAGCATTTT.

The chain joins TRBV9 to TRBJ2-5; D tentatively fits TRBD1 or TRBD2 (7 bases each). This CDR3 has 17 amino acids. Per the germline V gene, CDR1 is SGDLS and CDR2 is YYNGEE. Trimming took 0 bases from V and 1 from J, leaving 16 bases between them. In DNA, the CDR3 is TGTGCCAGCAGCGTAGGAACCGGGGGGACAGCCCAAGAGACCCAGTACTTC. Encoded protein: CASSVGTGGTAQETQYF.

This chain uses TRBV25-1 with TRBJ1-1; D remains ambiguous. Looked up from germline, CDR1 is MGHDK and CDR2 is SYGVNS. V was trimmed by 6 bases and J by 1 base, leaving 12 bases between them. The CDR3 runs 14 residues. The CDR3 DNA reads TGTGCCAGCAGAAGGGCGGCAGGGAACACTGAAGCTTTCTTT. Protein sequence: CASRRAAGNTEAFF.

This clone has a single count. V usage is TRBV11-2 and J usage is TRBJ2-5, with D possibly TRBD2 on 5 matching bases. Germline V gene data show CDR1 as SGHAT and CDR2 as FQNNGV. The CDR3 sequence is 13 residues long. Trimming took 5 bases from V and 7 from J, leaving 14 bases between them. CDR3 in amino acids: CASSADLSGTQYF. The DNA for the CDR3 is TGTGCCAGCAGCGCGGACTTAAGCGGGACCCAGTACTTC.

This clone was counted a few times. CDR3 protein: CASSLSGTGNYGYTF. The CDR3 nucleotides read TGCGCCAGCAGCTTATCCGGGACAGGGAACTATGGCTACACCTTC. The genes are TRBV5-1 and TRBJ1-2, with TRBD1 identical over 9 bases. CDR3 length equals 15 residues. Per the germline V gene, CDR1 is SGHRS and CDR2 is YFSETQ. The V segment lost 2 bases and the J segment 2 bases; nucleotides outside the gene matches: 4.

V and J are TRBV5-1 and TRBJ1-6; D not certain. CDR1 is SGHRS, CDR2 YFSETQ, per germline. This CDR3 spans 14 amino acids. Trimming removed 4 bases from V and 4 bases from J, with 9 bases in between. The CDR3 is CASSVGEYNSPLHF. The CDR3 DNA reads TGCGCCAGCAGCGTGGGAGAATATAATTCACCCCTCCACTTT.

This chain links TRBV4-3 with TRBJ2-1; 8 nucleotides line up with TRBD2. V shed 0 bases and J 4 bases; nucleotides not matched to a gene: 8. Germline V gives CDR1 LGHNA, CDR2 YSLEER. CDR3 length: 17 residues. The CDR3 spells CASSQEFAGGYYNEQFF. The CDR3 region has the DNA TGCGCCAGCAGCCAAGAGTTCGCGGGAGGATATTACAATGAGCAGTTCTTC.

The chain links TRBV2 to TRBJ2-3, with 9 positions matching TRBD1. Germline CDR1 reads SNHLY; CDR2 reads FYNNEI. The CDR3 is made up of 13 amino acids. J gave up 1 base and V 8 bases, and 1 base lay outside the gene matches. CDR3 amino acids: CASGTGRTDTQYF. CDR3 nucleotide sequence: TGTGCCAGCGGGACAGGGCGCACAGATACGCAGTATTTT.

The V and J genes are TRBV9 and TRBJ2-4, with 10 bases identical to TRBD1. CDR1 and CDR2 from the germline V gene are SGDLS and YYNGEE. J was trimmed by 8 bases and V by 4 bases; bases with no gene match: 6. This CDR3 comprises 14 residues. The CDR3 is CASSFRDRGDIQYF. As DNA, the CDR3 is TGTGCCAGCAGCTTCCGGGACAGGGGAGACATTCAGTACTTC.

The V gene is TRBV10-3, the J gene TRBJ2-1; D might be TRBD2 (6 bases). V shed 0 bases and J shed 9 bases, with 15 bases lying between them. The CDR3 consists of 15 residues. The germline V gene has CDR1 ENHRY and CDR2 SYGVKD. CDR3 bases: TGTGCCATCAGTGAGTCGCCGGCAACTAGCAGTGAGCAGTTCTTC. It yields the protein CAISESPATSSEQFF.

The gene calls are TRBV7-8 and TRBJ2-7, with 8 bases lining up with TRBD1. The J segment lost 2 bases and the V segment lost 2 bases, leaving 5 bases of the junction unmatched. CDR1 SGHVS and CDR2 FQNEAQ come from the germline V gene. The CDR3 contains 15 residues. The CDR3, as DNA: TGTGCCAGCAGCTTACGGACAGGGAACCCCTACGAGCAGTACGTC. Encoded protein: CASSLRTGNPYEQYV.

This clone was seen only a few times. The J gene is TRBJ1-3, the V gene TRBV3-1 (or the pseudogene TRBV3-2), with unresolved D. Deletions cut 0 bases from V and 0 bases from J, with 6 bases between. Germline V gene sequence: CDR1 LGHDT, CDR2 YNNKEL (reference sequence). This CDR3 has 15 residues. In nucleotides, the CDR3 is TGTGCCAGCAGCCAAGATATGAGCTCTGGAAACACCATATATTTT. Translated, it gives CASSQDMSSGNTIYF.

This clone was seen once. The chain recombines TRBV19 with TRBJ1-2; D remains unclear. V lost 4 bases and J lost 6, with 9 bases in between. This CDR3 region has 12 residues. CDR1 LNHDA and CDR2 SQIVND come from the germline V gene (reference sequence). The CDR3 loop is CASSRTGDGYTF. The CDR3 DNA follows: TGTGCCAGTAGTAGAACCGGGGATGGCTACACCTTC.

V is TRBV7-2 and J is TRBJ2-1; no clear D gene. Deletions cut 6 bases from V and 0 bases from J, with 15 bases between. The CDR3 sequence is 16 residues long. Germline assignment: CDR1 SGHTA and CDR2 FQGNSA. The CDR3 is CASSPNSFSSYNEQFF. CDR3 coding DNA: TGTGCCAGCAGTCCTAACAGCTTCAGCTCCTACAATGAGCAGTTCTTC. The entire variable domain, with the rest obtained from reference TRBV7-2 and TRBJ2-1, is as follows: GAGVSQSPSNKVTEKGKDVELRCDPISGHTALYWYRQSLGQGLEFLIYFQGNSAPDKSGLPSDRFSAERTGGSVSTLTIQRTQQEDSAVYLCASSPNSFSSYNEQFFGPGTRLTVL.